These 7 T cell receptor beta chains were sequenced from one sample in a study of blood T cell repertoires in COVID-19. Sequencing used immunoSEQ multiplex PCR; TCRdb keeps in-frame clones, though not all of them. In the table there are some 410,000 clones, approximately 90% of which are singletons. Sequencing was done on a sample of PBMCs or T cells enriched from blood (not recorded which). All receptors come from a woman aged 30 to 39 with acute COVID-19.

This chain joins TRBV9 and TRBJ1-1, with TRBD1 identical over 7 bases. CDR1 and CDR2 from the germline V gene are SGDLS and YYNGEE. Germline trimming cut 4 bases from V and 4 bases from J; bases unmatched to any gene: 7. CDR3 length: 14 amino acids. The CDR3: CASSPTQGGTEAFF. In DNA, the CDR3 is TGTGCCAGCAGCCCCACCCAGGGGGGCACTGAAGCTTTCTTT.

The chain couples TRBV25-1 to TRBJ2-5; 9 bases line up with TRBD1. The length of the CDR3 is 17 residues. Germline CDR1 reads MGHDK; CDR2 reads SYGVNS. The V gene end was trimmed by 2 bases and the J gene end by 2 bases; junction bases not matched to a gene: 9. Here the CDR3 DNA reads TGTGCCAGCAGTGAAAGGGACAGGGCGGTAGGTCAAGAGACCCAGTACTTC. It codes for CASSERDRAVGQETQYF.

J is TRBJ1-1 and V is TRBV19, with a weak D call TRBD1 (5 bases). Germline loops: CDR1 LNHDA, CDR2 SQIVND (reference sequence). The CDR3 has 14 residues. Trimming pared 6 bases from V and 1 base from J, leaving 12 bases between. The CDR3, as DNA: TGTGCCAGTAGGCCAGGGTTCTCGAACACTGAAGCTTTCTTT. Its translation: CASRPGFSNTEAFF.

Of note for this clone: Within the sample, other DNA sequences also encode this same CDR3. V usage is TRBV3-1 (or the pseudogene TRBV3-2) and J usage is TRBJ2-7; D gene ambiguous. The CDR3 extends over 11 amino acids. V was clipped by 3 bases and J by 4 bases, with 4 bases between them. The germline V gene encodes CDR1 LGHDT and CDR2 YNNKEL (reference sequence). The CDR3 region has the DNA TGTGCCAGCAGCCAGAGTTACGAGCAGTACTTC. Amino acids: CASSQSYEQYF.

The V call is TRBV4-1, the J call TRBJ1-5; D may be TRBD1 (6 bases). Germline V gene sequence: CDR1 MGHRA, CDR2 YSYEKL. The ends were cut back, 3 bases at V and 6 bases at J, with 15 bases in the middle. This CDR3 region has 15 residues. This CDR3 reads CASSHIQGSSQPQHF. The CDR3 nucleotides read TGCGCCAGCAGCCATATACAGGGATCATCTCAGCCCCAGCATTTT.

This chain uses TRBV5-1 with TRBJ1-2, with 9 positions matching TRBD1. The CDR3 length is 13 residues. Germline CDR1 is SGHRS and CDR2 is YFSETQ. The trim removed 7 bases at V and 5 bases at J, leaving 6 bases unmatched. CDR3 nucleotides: TGCGCCAGCGGGCGGACAGGGGAGTATGGCTACACCTTC. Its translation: CASGRTGEYGYTF.

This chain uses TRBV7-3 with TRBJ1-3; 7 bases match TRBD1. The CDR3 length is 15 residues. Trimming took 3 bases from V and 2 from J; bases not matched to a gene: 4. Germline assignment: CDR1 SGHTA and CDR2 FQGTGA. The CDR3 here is CASSLTGSPGNTIYF. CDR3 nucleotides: TGTGCCAGCAGCTTGACAGGGAGTCCTGGAAACACCATATATTTT. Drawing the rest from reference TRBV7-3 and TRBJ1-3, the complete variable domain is GAGVSQTPSNKVTEKGKYVELRCDPISGHTALYWYRQSLGQGPEFLIYFQGTGAADDSGLPNDRFFAVRPEGSVSTLKIQRTERGDSAVYLCASSLTGSPGNTIYFGEGSWLTVV.